At least ten counts were recorded for the clone carrying this TCR beta chain. TCRdb re-called the RT-PCR reads with MiXCR, one entry per CDR3 protein. The sample contains approximately 720,000 distinct CDR3 sequences, 12% to 15% of which appear only once. This CDR3 region has 13 residues. The V and J ends lost 7 bases and 3 bases respectively, with 11 bases between them. Germline V gene sequence: CDR1 ENHRY, CDR2 SYGVKD. The TCR originated in a female donor in good health, serving as a healthy control. Source material: memory CD4+ T cells from blood. V and J are TRBV10-3 and TRBJ2-3; tentatively, D is TRBD2 (5 bases). The DNA for the CDR3 is TGTGCCATCACCGAGCCGGGGACAGATACGCAGTATTTT. It specifies CAITEPGTDTQYF.